A selection of T cell receptor beta chains follows, all from one sample in a study of T cells in Graves' hyperthyroidism and ophthalmopathy. TCRdb reanalysed the multiplex PCR reads using MiXCR and keeps one entry per CDR3 protein. The table records hundreds of thousands of distinct CDR3 sequences, just under 20% of them present only once. The sequencing sample was made of blood. These receptors all stem from a man aged 35-49 years with Graves' ophthalmopathy. Both conserved end residues are part of each CDR3. Fields, in order: D gene, J gene, V gene, clone size, CDR3 protein, CDR3 DNA. A D gene is named only where the DNA matches it firmly. Part of the rows lack a size; the others show once, few, many or a class for expanded clones.

TRBD1,TRBJ2-6,TRBV7-2,many,CASSLSDRAGANVLTF,TGTGCCAGCAGCCTTTCGGACAGGGCTGGGGCCAACGTCCTGACTTTC
.,TRBJ2-1,TRBV6-2/TRBV6-3,many,CASSYGGEQFF,TGTGCCAGCAGTTACGGCGGCGAGCAGTTCTTC
.,TRBJ2-5,TRBV18,once,CASSREYQETQHF,TGTGCCAGCTCACGGGAGTACCAAGAGACCCAGCACTTC
.,TRBJ1-5,TRBV20-1,few,CSARVGGSQPQHF,TGCAGTGCTAGAGTCGGAGGGTCTCAGCCCCAGCATTTT
.,TRBJ2-7,TRBV3-1,few,CASSQRSTSSEQYF,TGTGCCAGCAGCCAAAGATCTACTAGCAGCGAGCAGTACTTC
.,TRBJ2-5,TRBV19,.,CASSWAGSQETQYF,TGTGCCAGTAGTTGGGCGGGATCCCAAGAGACCCAGTACTTC
TRBD2,TRBJ2-1,TRBV9,.,CASSVASSGGYNEQFF,TGTGCCAGCAGCGTAGCTTCTAGCGGGGGTTACAATGAGCAGTTCTTC
.,TRBJ2-7,TRBV6-1,.,CASSRDRDNYEQYF,TGTGCCAGCAGTAGGGACCGAGACAATTACGAGCAGTACTTC
TRBD1,TRBJ1-2,TRBV7-9,many,CASSPGQAYGYTF,TGTGCCAGCAGCCCCGGACAGGCCTATGGCTACACCTTC
TRBD1,TRBJ1-1,TRBV27,many,CASRTGQGAAEAFF,TGTGCCAGCAGAACGGGACAGGGGGCCGCTGAAGCTTTCTTT
.,TRBJ1-1,TRBV7-3,.,CASGEGMNTEAFF,TGTGCCAGCGGCGAGGGGATGAACACTGAAGCTTTCTTT
TRBD1,TRBJ2-1,TRBV19,once,CASMDRGQGNEQFF,TGTGCCAGTATGGACAGGGGGCAGGGCAATGAGCAGTTCTTC
TRBD1,TRBJ1-2,TRBV12-3/TRBV12-4,many,CASLGTGGYGYTF,TGTGCCAGTCTCGGGACAGGCGGCTATGGCTACACCTTC
TRBD2,TRBJ2-2,TRBV6-2/TRBV6-3,few,CASSSRLAGMTGELFF,TGTGCCAGCAGTTCCAGACTAGCGGGAATGACCGGGGAGCTGTTTTTT
.,TRBJ1-4,TRBV15,.,CATSQVATGDEKLFF,TGTGCCACCAGTCAGGTTGCGACAGGCGATGAAAAACTGTTTTTT
.,TRBJ1-1,TRBV19,.,CATKTRVNTEAFF,TGTGCCACCAAAACCAGGGTGAACACTGAAGCTTTCTTT
TRBD2,TRBJ2-1,TRBV28,many,CASSQLAGVVYEQFF,TGTGCCAGCAGCCAACTAGCGGGAGTCGTGTATGAGCAGTTCTTC
.,TRBJ2-3,TRBV7-9,few,CASSVTSMGDTQYF,TGTGCCAGCAGCGTAACTAGCATGGGAGATACGCAGTATTTT
TRBD1,TRBJ1-4,TRBV12-5,.,CASGPGQGNEKLFF,TGTGCTAGTGGACCGGGACAGGGCAATGAAAAACTGTTTTTT
TRBD1,TRBJ2-7,TRBV27,.,CASREQGHQTYEQYF,TGTGCCAGCAGGGAACAGGGGCACCAAACTTACGAGCAGTACTTC
.,TRBJ2-3,TRBV28,few,CASSLYSFTDTQYF,TGTGCCAGCAGTTTATATAGCTTCACAGATACGCAGTATTTT
TRBD1,TRBJ2-7,TRBV7-2,many,CASSLAGGQGANSYEQYF,TGTGCCAGCAGCTTAGCCGGTGGACAGGGGGCGAACTCCTACGAGCAGTACTTC
TRBD1,TRBJ1-2,TRBV29-1,.,CSVVRQGDYGYTF,TGCAGCGTTGTTCGACAGGGGGACTATGGCTACACCTTC
TRBD2,TRBJ2-5,TRBV10-3,.,CAISEGTSRETQYF,TGTGCCATCAGTGAGGGGACTAGCCGTGAGACCCAGTACTTC
.,TRBJ2-1,TRBV25-1,.,CASSDLVDEQFF,TGTGCCAGCAGTGACCTAGTAGATGAGCAGTTCTTC
.,TRBJ2-2,TRBV19,few,CASSTWGSLPPGELFF,TGTGCCAGTAGTACCTGGGGCAGCTTGCCCCCCGGGGAGCTGTTTTTT
TRBD2,TRBJ2-2,TRBV3-1,.,CASSQSRLAARWGELFF,TGTGCCAGCAGCCAATCCCGACTAGCGGCGAGGTGGGGGGAGCTGTTTTTT
.,TRBJ2-7,TRBV5-8,.,CASRPDSEQYF,TGTGCCAGCAGACCCGACAGTGAGCAGTACTTC